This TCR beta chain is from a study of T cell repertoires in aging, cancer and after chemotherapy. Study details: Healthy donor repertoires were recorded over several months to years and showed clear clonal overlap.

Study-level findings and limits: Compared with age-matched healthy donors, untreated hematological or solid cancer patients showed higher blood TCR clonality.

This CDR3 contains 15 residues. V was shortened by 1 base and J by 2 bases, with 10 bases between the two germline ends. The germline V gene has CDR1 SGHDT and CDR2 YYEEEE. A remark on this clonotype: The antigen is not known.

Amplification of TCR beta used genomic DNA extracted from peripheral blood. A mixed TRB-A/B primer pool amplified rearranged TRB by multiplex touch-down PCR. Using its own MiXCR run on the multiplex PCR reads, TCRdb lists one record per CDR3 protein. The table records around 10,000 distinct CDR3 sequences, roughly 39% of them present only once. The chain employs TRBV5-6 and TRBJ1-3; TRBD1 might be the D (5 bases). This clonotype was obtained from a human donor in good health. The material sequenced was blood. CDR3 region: CASSLKSGAGNTIYF. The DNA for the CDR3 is TGTGCCAGCAGCTTGAAGTCGGGGGCTGGAAACACCATATATTTT.